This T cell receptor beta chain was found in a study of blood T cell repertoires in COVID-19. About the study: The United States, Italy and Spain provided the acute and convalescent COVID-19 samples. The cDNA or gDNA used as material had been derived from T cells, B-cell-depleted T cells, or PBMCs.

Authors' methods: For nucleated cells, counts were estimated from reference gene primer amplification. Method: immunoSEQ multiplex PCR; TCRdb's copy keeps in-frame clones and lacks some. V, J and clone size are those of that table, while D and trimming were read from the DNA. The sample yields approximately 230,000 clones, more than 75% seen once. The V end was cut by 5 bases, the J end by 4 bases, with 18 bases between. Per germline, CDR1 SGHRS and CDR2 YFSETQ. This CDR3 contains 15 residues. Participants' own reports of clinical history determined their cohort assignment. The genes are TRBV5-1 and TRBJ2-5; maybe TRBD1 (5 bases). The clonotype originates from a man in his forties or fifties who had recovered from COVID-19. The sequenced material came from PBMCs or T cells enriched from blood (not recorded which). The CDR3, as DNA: TGCGCCAGCAGTGTTATAGGGGCGGTGAGAGAGACCCAGTACTTC. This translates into CASSVIGAVRETQYF.